This T cell receptor beta chain was documented in a study of T cells in Graves' hyperthyroidism and ophthalmopathy. RNA transcripts served as the template for amplifying TCR beta CDR3 regions. During a first-round RT-PCR of the TCR CDR3, the HTBI primer set was used. Each CDR3 protein is one row after TCRdb ran MiXCR on the multiplex PCR reads. The sample records 660,000 or so distinct CDR3 sequences, 45% being singletons. The germline V gene encodes CDR1 MRHNA and CDR2 SNTAGT. Trimming pared 4 bases from V and 3 bases from J, leaving 22 bases between. This CDR3 is built from 18 residues. The source is an adult man with Graves' disease, either hyperthyroidism or ophthalmopathy (not recorded which). The rearrangement uses TRBV6-4 and TRBJ1-3, with a weak D call TRBD1 (5 bases). The sample taken for sequencing was peripheral blood or thyroid tissue (not recorded which). This CDR3 reads CASSADFYRGDGGNTIYF. Here the CDR3 DNA reads TGTGCCAGCAGTGCGGACTTCTATAGGGGCGATGGTGGAAACACCATATATTTT.